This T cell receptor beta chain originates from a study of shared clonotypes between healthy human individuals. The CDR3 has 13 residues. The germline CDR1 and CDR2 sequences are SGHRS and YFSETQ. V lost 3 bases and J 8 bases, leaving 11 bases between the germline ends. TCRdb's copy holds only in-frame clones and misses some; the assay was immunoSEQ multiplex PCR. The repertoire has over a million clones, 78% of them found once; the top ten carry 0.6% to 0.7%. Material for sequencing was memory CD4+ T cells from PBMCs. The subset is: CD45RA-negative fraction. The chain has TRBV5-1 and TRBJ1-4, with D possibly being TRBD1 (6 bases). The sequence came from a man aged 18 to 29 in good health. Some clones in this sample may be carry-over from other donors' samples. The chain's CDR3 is CASSSDSTEKLFF. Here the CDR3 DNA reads TGCGCCAGCAGCTCGGACAGCACAGAAAAACTGTTTTTT. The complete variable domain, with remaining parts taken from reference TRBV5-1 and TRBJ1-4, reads KAGVTQTPRYLIKTRGQQVTLSCSPISGHRSVSWYQQTPGQGLQFLFEYFSETQRNKGNFPGRFSGRQFSNSRSEMNVSTLELGDSALYLCASSSDSTEKLFFGSGTQLSVL.